The sequence of this T cell receptor (beta chain) was determined in a study of T cell changes during pregnancy in multiple sclerosis. CDR1 and CDR2 (germline): SGHVS, FQNEAQ. The CDR3 has 17 amino acids. Trimming pared 4 bases from V and 6 bases from J, leaving 24 bases between. Assay: immunoSEQ multiplex PCR; the TCRdb copy retains only in-frame clones and omits some. The data contain 60,000 or so clones, 91% of them singletons. This sample comprised CD4+ T cells from peripheral blood mononuclear cells, obtained after pregnancy. The chain combines TRBV7-8 with TRBJ1-1; maybe TRBD1 (5 bases). This receptor was obtained from a female donor in good health, enrolled as a control in a pregnancy study. CDR3 DNA: TGTGCCAGCAGCTCTGGGGGGGGATATGGGATGACGGCTGAAGCTTTCTTT. Translated: CASSSGGGYGMTAEAFF.